These 16 T cell receptor beta chains share one sample of origin, sequenced in a study of T cell responses to AZD1222 COVID-19 vaccine. The assay was immunoSEQ multiplex PCR, and TCRdb's table has in-frame clones only and misses some. The sample lists around 110,000 clones, 80% to 90% occurring once. Sequencing used peripheral blood, obtained on day 0 of MenACWY control vaccination. Every receptor here comes from an adult in good health.

This chain links TRBV7-2 with TRBJ1-6; TRBD1 aligns across 7 bases. CDR3 length: 14 residues. Trimming cost V 5 bases and J 7 bases; bases outside gene matches: 5. Germline CDR1 SGHTA, CDR2 FQGNSA. The CDR3, as DNA: TGTGCCAGCAGCACCGGGACAGTAAATTCACCCCTCCACTTT. Its translation is CASSTGTVNSPLHF.

V gene TRBV28 combines with J gene TRBJ1-5; perhaps TRBD1 as D (5 bases). This CDR3 has 12 residues. The germline V gene has CDR1 MDHEN and CDR2 SYDVKM. Trimming removed 8 bases at V and 2 bases at J, with 7 bases between. The CDR3 nucleotides are TGTGCCAGCGGGACGGGCAATCAGCCCCAGCATTTT. It translates to CASGTGNQPQHF.

This chain links TRBV28 with TRBJ2-5; maybe TRBD1 (6 bases). The CDR3 consists of 17 residues. V lost 6 bases and J 3 bases, leaving 23 bases between the germline ends. Germline loops: CDR1 MDHEN, CDR2 SYDVKM. CDR3 region: CASRTLEAGDQEETQYF. DNA for the CDR3: TGTGCCAGCAGAACATTAGAGGCAGGGGACCAGGAAGAGACCCAGTACTTC.

This clone was counted once. The rearrangement links TRBV28 to TRBJ1-6, with no clear D. The CDR3 sequence is 15 residues long. The V and J ends lost 3 bases and 7 bases respectively, with 13 bases between them. Germline CDR1 and CDR2: MDHEN and SYDVKM. The CDR3 bases are TGTGCCAGCAGTTTGCACCTACTCGGGAATTCACCCCTCCACTTT. The encoded protein is CASSLHLLGNSPLHF.

The rearrangement links TRBV9 to TRBJ2-4; perhaps TRBD2 as D (5 bases). With 5 bases removed from V and 1 base from J, the gap between germline ends came to 16 bases. Germline loops: CDR1 SGDLS, CDR2 YYNGEE. This CDR3 has 16 amino acids. CDR3 sequence (DNA): TGTGCCAGCAGTTTAAGCGGCGGCGGGGCCAAAAACATTCAGTACTTC. This sequence encodes CASSLSGGGAKNIQYF.

The gene calls are TRBV5-1 and TRBJ2-3, with D uncertain. The CDR3 is 14 amino acids. CDR1 is SGHRS and CDR2 is YFSETQ in the germline V gene. The V gene lost 0 bases and the J gene lost 4 bases, with 9 bases spanning the gap. DNA of the CDR3: TGCGCCAGCAGCTTGGCGGGCACAGCAGATACGCAGTATTTT. This codes for CASSLAGTADTQYF.

The chain carries TRBV19 and TRBJ2-3, with 9 bases matching TRBD1. V was clipped by 2 bases and J by 2 bases; unmatched bases: 5. The germline CDR1 and CDR2 sequences are LNHDA and SQIVND (reference sequence). The CDR3 runs to 16 residues. The CDR3 DNA reads as TGTGCCAGTAGTATATTAGGGGACAGGGTCACAGATACGCAGTATTTT. Protein: CASSILGDRVTDTQYF.

The chain recombines TRBV18 with TRBJ1-2; no clear D gene. Trimming shortened V by 4 bases and J by 4 bases, and 10 bases separated the two germline ends. The V gene's germline CDR1 is KGHSH and CDR2 LQKENI. This CDR3 is 13 amino acids long. Written as DNA, the CDR3 is TGTGCCAGCTCACGCGGCACCACCTATGGCTACACCTTC. Encoded protein: CASSRGTTYGYTF.

This chain links TRBV6-5 with TRBJ2-1; 9 bases agree with TRBD2. The CDR3 has 16 residues. With V trimmed by 2 bases and J by 0 bases, 2 bases remained unmatched. Germline lookup yields CDR1 MNHEY and CDR2 SVGAGI. CDR3 coding DNA: TGTGCCAGCAGTTACGGTAGCGGGAGCTCCTACAATGAGCAGTTCTTC. This encodes CASSYGSGSSYNEQFF.

The chain links TRBV21-1 to TRBJ2-7. TRBV21-1 is a documented pseudogene. This CDR3 is built from 14 residues. Here the CDR3 DNA reads TGTGCCAGCAGACGCAGGGACCGAGCCTACGAGCAGTACTTC. Its translation: CASRRRDRAYEQYF.

This clone was counted a single time. This rearrangement joins TRBV11-2 to TRBJ2-7, with 8 bases aligning to TRBD1. CDR1 and CDR2 (germline): SGHAT, FQNNGV. This CDR3 comprises 14 residues. V gave up 4 bases and J gave up 5 bases; unmatched junction bases: 7. CDR3 sequence: CASSYGGQVNEQYF. CDR3 coding DNA: TGTGCCAGCAGCTATGGGGGACAGGTCAACGAGCAGTACTTC.

J is TRBJ2-1 and V is TRBV6-5, with 9 bases fitting TRBD1. Germline CDR1 reads MNHEY; CDR2 reads SVGAGI. The CDR3 spans 14 residues. V lost 6 bases, J lost 1 base, and 1 base stayed unmatched. CDR3 DNA sequence: TGTGCCAGCAGGACAGGGGGGTCCTACAATGAGCAGTTCTTC. It codes for CASRTGGSYNEQFF.

This clone was recorded a few times. The rearrangement links TRBV7-9 to TRBJ1-2, with a weak D call TRBD1 (6 bases). Germline V CDR1 and CDR2: SEHNR, FQNEAQ (reference sequence). The CDR3 totals 13 residues. V was cut by 5 bases and J by 6 bases, with 13 bases left in between. This CDR3 is CASSPSGGNGYTF. CDR3 nucleotide sequence: TGTGCCAGCAGCCCGAGTGGGGGCAATGGCTACACCTTC.

This rearrangement joins TRBV4-2 to TRBJ1-2; TRBD1 is a possible D gene (6 bases). Germline lookup yields CDR1 LGHNA and CDR2 YNFKEQ. Trimming stripped 7 bases from V and 5 bases from J, with 11 bases between. CDR3 length: 12 residues. CDR3 DNA sequence: TGTGCCAGCACCGGGAGGGGGTATGGCTACACCTTC. Encoded protein: CASTGRGYGYTF.

This chain connects TRBV19 to TRBJ1-1; no definite D call. Germline V gene data show CDR1 as LNHDA and CDR2 as SQIVND (reference sequence). With 4 bases removed from V and 1 base from J, the gap between germline ends came to 10 bases. The CDR3 contains 14 residues. The CDR3 DNA sequence: TGTGCCAGTAGTAGATCCCGAGGGAACACTGAAGCTTTCTTT. It codes for CASSRSRGNTEAFF.

V is TRBV29-1 and J is TRBJ2-2; 8 bases match TRBD1. This CDR3 has 16 residues. The germline CDR1 and CDR2 sequences are SQVTM and ANQGSEA. J lost 2 bases, V lost 4 bases, and 9 bases had no gene match. This CDR3 is CSVVGSGTGNTGELFF. CDR3 nucleotide sequence: TGCAGCGTTGTGGGGTCTGGGACAGGAAACACCGGGGAGCTGTTTTTT.